This T cell receptor beta chain was captured by sequencing in a study of blood T cell repertoires in COVID-19. V gave up 6 bases and J gave up 3 bases; unmatched junction bases: 9. Germline CDR1 and CDR2: MNHEY and SVGAGI. This CDR3 region has 15 residues. Participant ages covered roughly 18 to 89 years across 25 or so US areas. Allocation to cohorts depended on clinical history reported by the participants. Assay: immunoSEQ multiplex PCR; the TCRdb copy retains only in-frame clones and omits some. The sample holds about 130,000 clones, over 80% seen once. The chain is built from TRBV6-5 and TRBJ1-1; 8 bases agree with TRBD1. The source material was PBMCs or T cells enriched from blood (not recorded which). This TCR derives from a man aged 25 to 45 who had recovered from COVID-19. The CDR3 coding sequence is TGTGCCAGCAGGGGAAGACAGGGGCAATACACTGAAGCTTTCTTT. Its translation: CASRGRQGQYTEAFF.